Listed below are T cell receptor beta chains from one sample, sequenced in a study of graft-versus-host responses after intestinal transplantation. Measured with immunoSEQ multiplex PCR; TCRdb has only the in-frame clones, and not every one. Found here are fewer than 65,000 clones, 70% to 90% of them singletons; the top ten hold 0.5% to 0.65%. For these receptors, no antigen is known. The starting material was unstimulated CD4+ T cells sorted from spleen or lymph node cells, obtained before transplant. These receptors came from a human donor who was the organ donor for an intestinal transplant. The CDR3 runs from the conserved cysteine through the conserved F or W. The D gene is left open where the match is weak. Clone sizes are given selectively: once, few, many, or a class where the clone is expanded.

V gene: TRBV7-3
D gene: -
J gene: TRBJ2-3
CDR3 length: 17
clone size: once
CDR3 DNA: TGTGCCAGCAGCTTGGGAAGACTATTCTCCAGCACAGATACGCAGTATTTT
CDR3 protein: CASSLGRLFSSTDTQYF

V gene: TRBV6-6
D gene: -
J gene: TRBJ1-1
CDR3 length: 14
clone size: -
CDR3 DNA: TGTGCCAGCAGTTACGGGGCCCAGGGAACTGAAGCTTTCTTT
CDR3 protein: CASSYGAQGTEAFF

V gene: TRBV19
D gene: -
J gene: TRBJ2-2
CDR3 length: 14
clone size: -
CDR3 DNA: TGTGCCAGTAGTCCCAGGGGTAATACCGGGGAGCTGTTTTTT
CDR3 protein: CASSPRGNTGELFF

V gene: TRBV4-1
D gene: TRBD2
J gene: TRBJ2-1
CDR3 length: 16
clone size: few
CDR3 DNA: TGCGCCAGCAGCCGGTTACTAGCGGTGTCCTACAATGAGCAGTTCTTC
CDR3 protein: CASSRLLAVSYNEQFF

V gene: TRBV6-1
D gene: -
J gene: TRBJ2-2
CDR3 length: 13
clone size: -
CDR3 DNA: TGTGCCAGCAAAGGACACTCCACCGGGGAGCTGTTTTTT
CDR3 protein: CASKGHSTGELFF

V gene: TRBV25-1
D gene: -
J gene: TRBJ1-2
CDR3 length: 13
clone size: -
CDR3 DNA: TGTGCCAGCAGTCCAGGGGCCAACTATGGCTACACCTTC
CDR3 protein: CASSPGANYGYTF

V gene: TRBV6-1
D gene: -
J gene: TRBJ1-2
CDR3 length: 13
clone size: -
CDR3 DNA: TGTGCCAGCAGTGAAGCGCCGGTGGGCGGCTACACCTTC
CDR3 protein: CASSEAPVGGYTF

V gene: TRBV28
D gene: TRBD1
J gene: TRBJ1-5
CDR3 length: 14
clone size: -
CDR3 DNA: TGTGCCAGCACCAGGGGGGATCGGACCCAGCCCCAGCATTTT
CDR3 protein: CASTRGDRTQPQHF

V gene: TRBV7-6
D gene: -
J gene: TRBJ2-2
CDR3 length: 16
clone size: -
CDR3 DNA: TGTGCCAGCAGCTTAGCGGAGGGAAGGAACACCGGGGAGCTGTTTTTT
CDR3 protein: CASSLAEGRNTGELFF

V gene: TRBV7-2
D gene: -
J gene: TRBJ1-3
CDR3 length: 15
clone size: -
CDR3 DNA: TGTGCCAGCAGCCGAGGGCGGTTGAGGGGAAACACCATATATTTT
CDR3 protein: CASSRGRLRGNTIYF

V gene: TRBV28
D gene: TRBD1
J gene: TRBJ2-7
CDR3 length: 15
clone size: -
CDR3 DNA: TGTGCCAGCAGTACCCCGGGGACAGGAAACTACGAGCAGTACTTC
CDR3 protein: CASSTPGTGNYEQYF

V gene: TRBV27
D gene: -
J gene: TRBJ2-3
CDR3 length: 16
clone size: -
CDR3 DNA: TGTGCCAGCAGTTTATTCAGGGATGGTTGGACAGATACGCAGTATTTT
CDR3 protein: CASSLFRDGWTDTQYF

V gene: TRBV11-1
D gene: -
J gene: TRBJ2-3
CDR3 length: 11
clone size: -
CDR3 DNA: TGTGCCAGCAGCCGTTCGGATACGCAGTATTTT
CDR3 protein: CASSRSDTQYF

V gene: TRBV6-6
D gene: -
J gene: TRBJ1-5
CDR3 length: 14
clone size: -
CDR3 DNA: TGTGCCAGCAATCGCCCGGGGCGGGGTCAGCCCCAGCATTTT
CDR3 protein: CASNRPGRGQPQHF

V gene: TRBV10-3
D gene: TRBD2
J gene: TRBJ2-1
CDR3 length: 22
clone size: -
CDR3 DNA: TGTGCCATCAGTGGCCTGAGTCACAGGGAAACCGGGACTAGCGGGAGTATGAATGAGCAGTTCTTC
CDR3 protein: CAISGLSHRETGTSGSMNEQFF

V gene: TRBV4-1
D gene: TRBD1
J gene: TRBJ2-1
CDR3 length: 17
clone size: -
CDR3 DNA: TGCGCCAGCAGCCAAGGGCTCCGGGACAGGCACACAATTGCGCAGTTCTTC
CDR3 protein: CASSQGLRDRHTIAQFF

V gene: TRBV5-4
D gene: TRBD1
J gene: TRBJ2-1
CDR3 length: 16
clone size: -
CDR3 DNA: TGTGCCAGCAGCTCGAAGTCCGGGACAGACTACAATGAGCAGTTCTTC
CDR3 protein: CASSSKSGTDYNEQFF

V gene: TRBV15
D gene: TRBD1
J gene: TRBJ2-6
CDR3 length: 22
clone size: -
CDR3 DNA: TGTGCCACCAGCAGAGGTTGGGGACAGGGATCACTCAGCTTCTCTGGGGCCAACGTCCTGACTTTC
CDR3 protein: CATSRGWGQGSLSFSGANVLTF

V gene: TRBV5-4
D gene: TRBD1
J gene: TRBJ2-1
CDR3 length: 15
clone size: few
CDR3 DNA: TGTGCCAGCAGCCAGCGGACAGGGGCCTACAATGAGCAGTTCTTC
CDR3 protein: CASSQRTGAYNEQFF

V gene: TRBV4-1
D gene: TRBD1
J gene: TRBJ1-6
CDR3 length: 14
clone size: -
CDR3 DNA: TGCGCCAGCAGCCCCAGGGGGGATAATTCACCCCTCCACTTT
CDR3 protein: CASSPRGDNSPLHF

V gene: TRBV2
D gene: TRBD2
J gene: TRBJ2-2
CDR3 length: 15
clone size: -
CDR3 DNA: TGTGCCAGCAAGCCAGGACTAGGTTTCATCGGGGAGCTGTTTTTT
CDR3 protein: CASKPGLGFIGELFF

V gene: TRBV11-2
D gene: TRBD2
J gene: TRBJ2-1
CDR3 length: 14
clone size: once
CDR3 DNA: TGTGCCAGCACCGGCGGGAGGGCCTACAATGAGCAGTTCTTC
CDR3 protein: CASTGGRAYNEQFF

V gene: TRBV28
D gene: TRBD1
J gene: TRBJ1-2
CDR3 length: 13
clone size: -
CDR3 DNA: TGTGCCAGCCTGAGACAGGGGGGCTATGGCTACACCTTC
CDR3 protein: CASLRQGGYGYTF

V gene: TRBV27
D gene: TRBD1
J gene: TRBJ1-5
CDR3 length: 16
clone size: -
CDR3 DNA: TGTGCCAGCAGGAGACAGGGCTTTGGTAGCAATCAGCCCCAGCATTTT
CDR3 protein: CASRRQGFGSNQPQHF

V gene: TRBV2
D gene: -
J gene: TRBJ2-4
CDR3 length: 12
clone size: once
CDR3 DNA: TGTGCCAGCAGTGTTGGGGGGAACATTCAGTACTTC
CDR3 protein: CASSVGGNIQYF

V gene: TRBV5-8
D gene: -
J gene: TRBJ1-5
CDR3 length: 16
clone size: -
CDR3 DNA: TGTGCCAGCAGCTCAGTATACTTAACGGGGAATCAGCCCCAGCATTTT
CDR3 protein: CASSSVYLTGNQPQHF

V gene: TRBV6-6
D gene: -
J gene: TRBJ2-1
CDR3 length: 15
clone size: -
CDR3 DNA: TGTGCCAGCAGTGAGGGGGTGAGCTCCTACAATGGGCAGTTCTTC
CDR3 protein: CASSEGVSSYNGQFF

V gene: TRBV30
D gene: -
J gene: TRBJ2-5
CDR3 length: 12
clone size: -
CDR3 DNA: TGTGCCTGGAGTATCTCCGGGGAGACCCAGTACTTC
CDR3 protein: CAWSISGETQYF

V gene: TRBV6-6
D gene: -
J gene: TRBJ1-5
CDR3 length: 15
clone size: -
CDR3 DNA: TGTGCCAGCAGTTACTCCAGACAGATCAATCAGCCCCAGCATTTT
CDR3 protein: CASSYSRQINQPQHF

V gene: TRBV18
D gene: -
J gene: TRBJ2-2
CDR3 length: 16
clone size: once
CDR3 DNA: TGTGCCAGCTCACCCGGACCCGGGAAAAACACCGGGGAGCTGTTTTTT
CDR3 protein: CASSPGPGKNTGELFF

V gene: TRBV5-1
D gene: -
J gene: TRBJ1-2
CDR3 length: 13
clone size: -
CDR3 DNA: TGCGCCAGCAGCTCGGGGGCTAACTATGGCTACACCTTC
CDR3 protein: CASSSGANYGYTF

V gene: TRBV6-1
D gene: -
J gene: TRBJ1-1
CDR3 length: 12
clone size: -
CDR3 DNA: TGTGCCGGCCACTCCAGGGAGGGTGAAGCTTTCTTT
CDR3 protein: CAGHSREGEAFF

V gene: TRBV7-2
D gene: -
J gene: TRBJ1-1
CDR3 length: 13
clone size: -
CDR3 DNA: TGTGCCAGCAGCTTTTCTCTGAACACTGAAGCTTTCTTT
CDR3 protein: CASSFSLNTEAFF

V gene: TRBV27
D gene: -
J gene: TRBJ2-2
CDR3 length: 18
clone size: -
CDR3 DNA: TGTGCCAGCAGTTTATCCGTTTCTACAGGGATTGACACCGGGGAGCTGTTTTTT
CDR3 protein: CASSLSVSTGIDTGELFF

V gene: TRBV7-2
D gene: -
J gene: TRBJ2-7
CDR3 length: 15
clone size: -
CDR3 DNA: TGTGCCAGCAGCTTCCTACAGGGAAGGGCCTACGAGCAGTACTTC
CDR3 protein: CASSFLQGRAYEQYF

V gene: TRBV6-5
D gene: TRBD1
J gene: TRBJ2-7
CDR3 length: 13
clone size: -
CDR3 DNA: TGTGCCAGCAGAGGGACAGGGGGCTACGAGCAGTACTTC
CDR3 protein: CASRGTGGYEQYF

V gene: TRBV15
D gene: TRBD1
J gene: TRBJ1-1
CDR3 length: 14
clone size: -
CDR3 DNA: TGTGCCACCAGCAGAGATCGGGGACAGCTTGAAGCTTTCTTT
CDR3 protein: CATSRDRGQLEAFF

V gene: TRBV10-3
D gene: TRBD1
J gene: TRBJ1-2
CDR3 length: 14
clone size: -
CDR3 DNA: TGTGCCATCAGTACCGGGACAGGGAACTATGGCTACACCTTC
CDR3 protein: CAISTGTGNYGYTF

V gene: TRBV6-1
D gene: -
J gene: TRBJ1-2
CDR3 length: 13
clone size: -
CDR3 DNA: TGTGCCAGCAGCCAGGGCGGGGTGGGAGGCTACACCTTC
CDR3 protein: CASSQGGVGGYTF

V gene: TRBV10-3
D gene: -
J gene: TRBJ2-7
CDR3 length: 12
clone size: -
CDR3 DNA: TGTGCCATCAGTGACCGACTTGACGAGCAGTACTTC
CDR3 protein: CAISDRLDEQYF

V gene: TRBV28
D gene: -
J gene: TRBJ1-1
CDR3 length: 14
clone size: -
CDR3 DNA: TGTGCCAGCAGTTTCGGGTCGCAAAGAGGATCGGCTTTCTTT
CDR3 protein: CASSFGSQRGSAFF

V gene: TRBV27
D gene: TRBD2
J gene: TRBJ2-1
CDR3 length: 16
clone size: -
CDR3 DNA: TGTGCCAGCAGACGACTAGCGGGAAGCTCCTACAATGAGCAGTTCTTC
CDR3 protein: CASRRLAGSSYNEQFF

V gene: TRBV28
D gene: TRBD2
J gene: TRBJ2-7
CDR3 length: 15
clone size: -
CDR3 DNA: TGTGCCAGCAGTTTACCACTAGCGGGGGTCTACGAGCAGTACTTC
CDR3 protein: CASSLPLAGVYEQYF

V gene: TRBV19
D gene: TRBD2
J gene: TRBJ2-3
CDR3 length: 18
clone size: -
CDR3 DNA: TGTGCCAGTACCTCCACCGGGACTAGCGGGGTGAGCACAGATACGCAGTATTTT
CDR3 protein: CASTSTGTSGVSTDTQYF

V gene: TRBV2
D gene: -
J gene: TRBJ1-2
CDR3 length: 13
clone size: -
CDR3 DNA: TGTGCCAGCTCCGCGGACAGTAACCACTTTGAGACCTTC
CDR3 protein: CASSADSNHFETF

V gene: TRBV28
D gene: TRBD1
J gene: TRBJ2-1
CDR3 length: 15
clone size: -
CDR3 DNA: TGTGCCAGCAGTTCCGAAAGGGACAGGGGGCTTCAGCAGTTCTTC
CDR3 protein: CASSSERDRGLQQFF

V gene: TRBV5-5
D gene: TRBD1
J gene: TRBJ1-5
CDR3 length: 18
clone size: -
CDR3 DNA: TGTGCCAGCAGCTTATCCGGGACAGGGGCCGTACCAAGACAGCCCCAGCATTTT
CDR3 protein: CASSLSGTGAVPRQPQHF

V gene: TRBV5-1
D gene: TRBD2
J gene: TRBJ2-3
CDR3 length: 16
clone size: -
CDR3 DNA: TGCGCCAGCAGCTTGGCTTGGCTAGCGGGAGAAAATACGCAGTATTTT
CDR3 protein: CASSLAWLAGENTQYF

V gene: TRBV6-5
D gene: -
J gene: TRBJ1-2
CDR3 length: 15
clone size: -
CDR3 DNA: TGTGCCAGCAGTCCCGAAACAGAACCTAACTATGGCTACACCTTC
CDR3 protein: CASSPETEPNYGYTF

V gene: TRBV30
D gene: -
J gene: TRBJ1-2
CDR3 length: 11
clone size: few
CDR3 DNA: TGTGCCTGGAGTGTTTTTTCCCAGCGCCTTTTC
CDR3 protein: CAWSVFSQRLF

V gene: TRBV2
D gene: -
J gene: TRBJ1-4
CDR3 length: 15
clone size: -
CDR3 DNA: TGTGCCAGCAGTGAGACGGGAACTGAAAGTGGAAAACTGTTTTTT
CDR3 protein: CASSETGTESGKLFF

V gene: TRBV9
D gene: TRBD2
J gene: TRBJ2-1
CDR3 length: 16
clone size: -
CDR3 DNA: TGTGCCAGCAGCTTCCGACTAGCGGGTTCCACCAATGAGCAGTTCTTC
CDR3 protein: CASSFRLAGSTNEQFF

V gene: TRBV28
D gene: -
J gene: TRBJ2-5
CDR3 length: 13
clone size: -
CDR3 DNA: TGTGCCAGCAGTTTAAGGGGTTCGAAGACCCAGTACTTC
CDR3 protein: CASSLRGSKTQYF

V gene: TRBV28
D gene: -
J gene: TRBJ2-7
CDR3 length: 13
clone size: once
CDR3 DNA: TGTGCCACCCATCGGGGAGTCGGCCACGAGCAGTACTTC
CDR3 protein: CATHRGVGHEQYF

V gene: TRBV29-1
D gene: TRBD1
J gene: TRBJ2-1
CDR3 length: 19
clone size: -
CDR3 DNA: TGCAGCGTTGACGCTAATATTATTGTGGGGACAGGGACCTACAATGAGCAGTTCTTC
CDR3 protein: CSVDANIIVGTGTYNEQFF

V gene: TRBV14
D gene: TRBD1
J gene: TRBJ2-3
CDR3 length: 14
clone size: -
CDR3 DNA: TGTGCCAGCAGGCGGACAGGGGGCACAGATACGCAGTATTTT
CDR3 protein: CASRRTGGTDTQYF

V gene: TRBV7-2
D gene: -
J gene: TRBJ2-2
CDR3 length: 15
clone size: once
CDR3 DNA: TGTGCCAGCAGCTTAGAGGGGGTACGATCCGGGGAGCTGTTTTTT
CDR3 protein: CASSLEGVRSGELFF

V gene: TRBV30
D gene: -
J gene: TRBJ1-1
CDR3 length: 12
clone size: -
CDR3 DNA: TGTGCCTGGAGTGTACGGGGGGGTGAAGCTTTCTTT
CDR3 protein: CAWSVRGGEAFF

V gene: TRBV5-4
D gene: TRBD2
J gene: TRBJ2-7
CDR3 length: 16
clone size: -
CDR3 DNA: TGTGCCAGCAGCTTCGCTGGACTAGCCGACCCATACGAGCAGTACTTC
CDR3 protein: CASSFAGLADPYEQYF

V gene: TRBV30
D gene: -
J gene: TRBJ1-4
CDR3 length: 13
clone size: -
CDR3 DNA: TGTGCCTGCAATCAGTTGGAGGGTGAAAAACTGTTTTTT
CDR3 protein: CACNQLEGEKLFF